This paragraph reports one T cell receptor (beta chain). This record belongs to a study of T cells in Graves' hyperthyroidism and ophthalmopathy. The investigators amplified TCR beta CDR3 regions from RNA transcripts. With the HTBI primer set, the TCR CDR3 went through a first round of RT-PCR. TCRdb used MiXCR to reprocess the multiplex PCR reads, holding one entry per CDR3 protein. The sample lists about 840,000 distinct CDR3 sequences, over 35% occurring once. The junction had 9 bases not matched to a gene; V was cut back by 5 bases and J by 5 bases. Germline-derived CDR1 and CDR2 are SQVTM and ANQGSEA. The CDR3 is made up of 14 amino acids. A lack of ophthalmopathy progression within 18 months defined stable Graves' hyperthyroidism. Patients showing uncontrolled infection, other autoimmune disease, pregnancy or lactation were ineligible. Diagnoses rested on clinical symptoms, serum thyroxine and TRAb, thyroid ultrasound and orbital computed tomography.

The sample comprised blood. J is TRBJ2-5 and V is TRBV29-1; 9 nucleotides line up with TRBD1. This receptor was taken from a young man with Graves' hyperthyroidism. This chain's CDR3 is CSVTGGGFGETQYF. The CDR3 DNA sequence: TGCAGCGTTACAGGGGGCGGGTTCGGGGAGACCCAGTACTTC.